This note documents a single T cell receptor (beta chain) sequence. The record originates from a study of blood T cell repertoires in COVID-19. The CDR3 totals 15 residues. Germline V gives CDR1 SGDLS, CDR2 YYNGEE. J was trimmed by 2 bases and V by 4 bases; bases with no gene match: 6. The repertoire was sequenced with immunoSEQ multiplex PCR; TCRdb's copy has only in-frame clones and lacks some. The repertoire includes about 170,000 clones, around nine tenths of them detected once, and roughly 2% sits in the top ten. The sequencing sample was made of peripheral blood. The clonotype was recovered from a man aged 45-65 years who had recovered from COVID-19. The rearrangement joins TRBV9 to TRBJ1-1, with 9 bases matching TRBD1. Written as DNA, the CDR3 is TGTGCCAGCAGCCTCGGGACAGGGAGCAACACTGAAGCTTTCTTT. Its protein product is CASSLGTGSNTEAFF.